What follows are 26 T cell receptor beta chains derived from one specimen sequenced in a study of tumor and adjacent non-tumor tissue in lung cancer. Three rounds of nested PCR, following a modified ARM-PCR protocol, produced the TCRbeta library. Using its own MiXCR run on the multiplex PCR reads, TCRdb lists one record per CDR3 protein. In the table there are some 84,000 distinct CDR3 sequences, roughly 62% of which are singletons. RNA was extracted from bulk tissue without any cell sorting. The sequenced material came from lung tumor tissue. These receptor sequences come from a man in his 70s with non-small cell lung cancer.

The V and J genes are TRBV6-1 and TRBJ1-1; D not resolved. V was trimmed by 8 bases and J by 4 bases, leaving 17 bases between them. The CDR3 sequence is 14 residues long. In germline, CDR1 is MNHNS, CDR2 SASEGT. The chain's CDR3 is CASGRQEQSTEAFF. The CDR3 region has the DNA TGTGCCAGCGGCCGACAAGAACAGAGCACTGAAGCTTTCTTT.

This clonotype was counted many times. The CDR3 nucleotides are TGTGCCAGCAGCCTTAGCGGGGGCCTTGGGGAGACCCAGTACTTC. Its protein product is CASSLSGGLGETQYF. V gene TRBV5-4 combines with J gene TRBJ2-5; 9 nucleotides line up with TRBD2. The CDR3 contains 15 residues. With V trimmed by 4 bases and J by 5 bases, 9 bases remained unmatched. CDR1 SGHNT and CDR2 YYREEE come from the germline V gene (reference sequence).

The table lists this clonotype with many counts. The J gene is TRBJ2-1, the V gene TRBV29-1; 8 bases line up with TRBD2. The V and J ends lost 7 bases and 10 bases, in that order; junction bases with no gene match: 9. Per the germline V gene, CDR1 is SQVTM and CDR2 is ANQGSEA. The CDR3 is 12 residues long. CDR3 bases: TGCAGCGCCCGGGAGGGGAGCCGGGAGCAGTTCTTC. It encodes CSAREGSREQFF.

Comment on this clonotype: This sequence may be a read error, since a much larger clone differs from it by one base. CDR3 in amino acids: CASSRTGAALDEQYF. The CDR3 DNA sequence: TGTGCCAGCAGCCGAACCGGGGCAGCGCTTGACGAGCAGTACTTC. The chain combines TRBV14 with TRBJ2-7; D is possibly TRBD1 or TRBD2 (5 bases each). V lost 4 bases, J lost 5 bases, and 18 bases lay in between. The germline gives CDR1 SGHDN, CDR2 FVKESK. The CDR3 has 15 amino acids.

This clonotype was recorded a few times. The chain joins TRBV28 to TRBJ1-2; D is possibly TRBD1 (5 bases). Trimming shortened V by 6 bases and J by 5 bases, and 13 bases separated the two germline ends. The germline CDR1 and CDR2 sequences are MDHEN and SYDVKM. This CDR3 region has 13 residues. CDR3 amino acids: CASSPPRAYGYTF. The CDR3 DNA follows: TGTGCCAGCAGCCCTCCCAGGGCATATGGCTACACCTTC.

Details on this clonotype: It may be a read error: a sequence one base away is much more abundant. Written as DNA, the CDR3 is TGTGCCATCAGTGAAGCCGGTACAGGAACAAACTTC. As protein: CAISEAGTGTNF. This sequence joins TRBV10-3 and TRBJ2-7; TRBD1 might be the D (5 bases). CDR3 length: 12 amino acids. Germline V gene data show CDR1 as ENHRY and CDR2 as SYGVKD.

This clonotype was found many times. The CDR3 is CSAPGRRGSGEQFF. The CDR3, as DNA: TGCAGTGCTCCGGGGAGAAGGGGGTCGGGCGAGCAGTTCTTC. The chain is built from TRBV20-1 and TRBJ2-1, with TRBD1 as a possible D gene (6 bases). Trimming shortened V by 5 bases and J by 10 bases, and 21 bases separated the two germline ends. The length of the CDR3 is 14 residues. From germline, CDR1 is DFQATT and CDR2 SNEGSKA (reference sequence).

Worth noting for this clonotype: This clone may be a read error of a much larger clone one base away. Without the conserved terminal phenylalanine or tryptophan, this CDR3 likely stems from a read error. The chain joins TRBV20-1 to TRBJ2-1; 10 nucleotides agree with TRBD2. This CDR3 is built from 16 residues. The germline gives CDR1 DFQATT, CDR2 SNEGSKA (reference sequence). V was clipped by 0 bases and J by 3 bases; unmatched bases: 5. CDR3 nucleotides: TGCAGTGCTAGAGATCCAGCGGGAGGGGACTACAATGAGCAGTTCTTA. The encoded protein is CSARDPAGGDYNEQFL.

The chain employs TRBV6-6 and TRBJ2-1; D remains unclear. V lost 0 bases to trimming and J lost 7 bases, with 10 bases between them. The germline V gene encodes CDR1 MNHNY and CDR2 SVGAGI (reference sequence). This CDR3 region has 14 residues. In DNA, the CDR3 is TGTGCCAGCAGTTACTCGGCGACCCCTAATGAGCAGTTCTTC. It codes for CASSYSATPNEQFF.

This clonotype was recorded only once. One junction end does not reproduce the germline sequence, and a read error may be involved. J is TRBJ2-7 and V is TRBV5-1; no reliable D call. CDR1 is SGHRS and CDR2 is YFSETQ in the germline V gene. The CDR3 contains 13 residues. CDR3 nucleotides: TGCACCAGCAGCTTGGCTCCTAACTACGAGCAGTACTTC. Its protein is CTSSLAPNYEQYF.

Concerning this clonotype: The junction differs from germline at one of its ends, possibly a read error. This rearrangement joins TRBV11-2 to TRBJ1-1; 9 bases line up with TRBD1. The CDR3 consists of 16 residues. From germline, CDR1 is SGHAT and CDR2 FQNNGV. The CDR3 sequence: CASSSYRGPRNTKAFF. As DNA, the CDR3 is TGTGCCAGCAGCTCTTACAGGGGGCCCCGAAACACTAAAGCTTTCTTC.

On this clonotype: One end of the junction is discordant with germline, which a read error may explain. This chain connects TRBV20-1 to TRBJ2-7; D is perhaps TRBD1 (5 bases). Germline V gives CDR1 DFQATT, CDR2 SNEGSKA (reference sequence). The CDR3 covers 15 residues. DNA for the CDR3: TGCAGTGCTAGTGATGCAAGGGGAATCTCCTACGAGCAATACTTC. Its protein is CSASDARGISYEQYF.

This sequence joins TRBV5-8 and TRBJ2-3; D is unresolved. The CDR3 contains 15 residues. V gave up 6 bases and J gave up 2 bases, with 16 bases separating them. Germline CDR1 SGHTS, CDR2 YDEGEE. Here the CDR3 DNA reads TGTGCCAGCATCCATGGTCGACAATCCACAGATACGCAGTATTTT. Its translation is CASIHGRQSTDTQYF.

This clonotype was picked up one time. Germline and junction disagree at one end, which may indicate a read error. The CDR3 sequence: CSAPGPVSYAQYF. The CDR3 DNA is TGCAGTGCCCCGGGACCAGTGTCCTACGCGCAGTACTTC. The chain recombines TRBV20-1 with TRBJ2-7; D is possibly TRBD1 or TRBD2 (5 bases each). CDR1 DFQATT and CDR2 SNEGSKA come from the germline V gene (reference sequence). The CDR3 covers 13 residues.

There are a few counts of this clonotype. A much larger clone differs by one base, so this may be a read error. The rearrangement joins TRBV6-5 to TRBJ2-1, with TRBD2 as a possible D gene (6 bases). The germline V gene encodes CDR1 MNHEY and CDR2 SVGAGI. V lost 5 bases and J lost 1, with 18 bases in between. The CDR3 spans 17 residues. For the CDR3, the DNA is TGTGCCAGCAGTCGCCTCGGGGGAAGAGGGTCCTACAATGAGCAGTTCTTC. Its protein is CASSRLGGRGSYNEQFF.

Turning to this clonotype: At one end, the junction sequence differs from germline, possibly due to a read error. This rearrangement joins TRBV11-1 to TRBJ2-1; 8 bases map to TRBD2. This CDR3 contains 17 residues. Looked up from germline, CDR1 is SGHAT and CDR2 is FQDESV (reference sequence). The CDR3 bases are TGTGCCAGCGGCTGGTACCCAGCGGGAGTCCCCTACATTGAGCAGCTCTTC. Amino acids: CASGWYPAGVPYIEQLF.

Notes on this clonotype: Germline and junction disagree at one end, which may indicate a read error. V and J are TRBV11-2 and TRBJ2-1, with TRBD2 matching 12 bases. In germline, CDR1 is SGHAT, CDR2 FQNNGV. The CDR3 length is 16 residues. For the CDR3, the DNA is TGTACCAGCAGCTCTCCGACTAGCGGGGGCCGAACTGAGCAGTTCTTC. It translates to CTSSSPTSGGRTEQFF.

In the case of this clonotype: A junction end diverges from the germline sequence, so it may reflect a read error. This rearrangement joins TRBV11-2 to TRBJ2-7; no definite D call. This CDR3 region has 15 residues. The germline CDR1 and CDR2 sequences are SGHAT and FQNNGV. The CDR3 coding sequence is TGTGCCAGCATTCGTTATCCCTATTTGGCCTATGAGCAGTACTTC. This encodes CASIRYPYLAYEQYF.

This clonotype was detected a few times. A clone one base away is much larger, so this may be a read error. The V and J genes are TRBV6-6 and TRBJ2-3; tentatively, D is TRBD1 or TRBD2 (7 bases each). Germline assignment: CDR1 MNHNY and CDR2 SVGAGI (reference sequence). The CDR3 is 16 amino acids. The ends were cut back, 7 bases at V and 2 bases at J, with 19 bases in the middle. The CDR3 sequence is CASTSFRGGITDTQYF. For the CDR3, the DNA is TGTGCCAGCACCTCCTTCAGGGGGGGCATCACAGATACGCAGTATTTT.

This chain joins TRBV11-2 and TRBJ2-5; possibly TRBD1 for D (6 bases). CDR3 length: 14 residues. Germline CDR1 SGHAT, CDR2 FQNNGV. The CDR3 spells CVNSPRQVKETQYF. CDR3 in DNA: TGTGTCAACAGCCCTAGACAGGTGAAAGAGACCCAGTACTTC.

Of note for this clonotype: The germline gene is not matched at one end of the junction; a read error may be the cause. This chain links TRBV6-1 with TRBJ2-7; 8 bases agree with TRBD1. The CDR3 covers 15 residues. CDR1 and CDR2 from the germline V gene are MNHNS and SASEGT. The CDR3 sequence is CASSEIGQGLYEQYF. The CDR3 DNA reads TGTGCCAGCAGTGAAATCGGACAGGGCCTCTACGAGCAATACTTC.

This clonotype was found once. One end of the junction fails to match germline, which may point to a read error. This sequence joins TRBV20-1 and TRBJ2-1; 7 nucleotides agree with TRBD2. CDR3 length: 15 residues. CDR1 is DFQATT, CDR2 SNEGSKA, per germline (reference sequence). CDR3 residues: CSTRGLGRGKNEQFF. The CDR3 coding sequence is TGCAGTACTAGAGGGCTAGGGCGGGGGAAGAATGAGCAGTTCTTT.

This clonotype occurred many times. The rearrangement uses TRBV28 and TRBJ2-5; perhaps TRBD2 as D (6 bases). The V gene lost 5 bases and the J gene lost 4 bases, with 20 bases spanning the gap. CDR3 size: 16 residues. The V gene's germline CDR1 is MDHEN and CDR2 SYDVKM. The CDR3 here is CASSPHLPGVGETQYF. CDR3 nucleotide sequence: TGTGCCAGCAGTCCACATTTGCCGGGGGTCGGAGAGACCCAGTACTTC.

With respect to this clonotype: One end of the junction fails to match germline, which may point to a read error. The genes are TRBV18 and TRBJ2-3; no clear D gene. Germline V gives CDR1 KGHSH, CDR2 LQKENI. The CDR3 is 13 residues long. CDR3 sequence: CVSSPPSTDSQYF. The CDR3 DNA reads as TGTGTCAGCTCACCACCCTCAACTGATTCGCAGTATTTT.

In its sample, this clonotype was seen many times. The J gene is TRBJ2-7, the V gene TRBV28; 7 bases match TRBD2. The length of the CDR3 is 14 residues. The trim removed 2 bases at V and 6 bases at J, leaving 7 bases unmatched. CDR1 and CDR2 (germline): MDHEN, SYDVKM. CDR3 sequence reads: CASSLDGRKSEQYF. CDR3 nucleotide sequence: TGTGCCAGCAGTTTAGACGGGAGGAAAAGCGAGCAGTACTTC.

This clonotype was seen just once. The V call is TRBV12-3 or TRBV12-4, the J call TRBJ2-3; 7 nucleotides agree with TRBD1. V lost 4 bases and J lost 3; bases outside the gene matches: 7. The CDR3 spans 15 residues. CDR3 DNA: TGTGCCAGCAGTTCCCGGGACAGCACTACAGATACGCAGTATTTT. The encoded protein is CASSSRDSTTDTQYF.